These 31 T cell receptor beta chains came from one sample sequenced in a study of blood T cell repertoires in COVID-19. Only in-frame clones appear in the TCRdb table, and some are missing; sequencing was by immunoSEQ multiplex PCR. Altogether approximately 17,000 clones are present, roughly 87% being singletons, with the ten largest covering 49%. Sequencing input: peripheral blood. Receptors originate from a human donor in a cohort sampled during active COVID-19.

This clone was counted once. The chain is built from TRBV29-1 and TRBJ1-2; D is unresolved. The CDR3 spans 12 residues. Germline CDR1 is SQVTM and CDR2 is ANQGSEA. V was shortened by 4 bases and J by 8 bases, with 14 bases between the two germline ends. The CDR3: CSVVIWGAGYTF. Written as DNA, the CDR3 is TGCAGCGTTGTTATTTGGGGAGCGGGCTACACCTTC.

This clone was recorded a few times. The chain is built from TRBV2 and TRBJ2-2; 9 bases fit TRBD1. Germline V CDR1 and CDR2: SNHLY, FYNNEI. V shed 3 bases, J shed 6 bases, and the junction held 5 bases outside the gene matches. The CDR3 is 15 residues long. CDR3 in amino acids: CASSDPGTGPGELFF. The CDR3 DNA reads TGTGCCAGCAGTGACCCTGGGACAGGGCCCGGGGAGCTGTTTTTT. The full variable domain, rest sourced from reference TRBV2 and TRBJ2-2, is EPEVTQTPSHQVTQMGQEVILRCVPISNHLYFYWYRQILGQKVEFLVSFYNNEISEKSEIFDDQFSVERPDGSNFTLKIRSTKLEDSAMYFCASSDPGTGPGELFFGEGSRLTVL.

The V and J genes are TRBV5-1 and TRBJ2-3; TRBD2 matches 7 bases. From germline, CDR1 is SGHRS and CDR2 YFSETQ. The CDR3 totals 17 residues. Unmatched junction bases numbered 11, after V lost 4 bases and J lost 0 bases. The chain's CDR3 is CASSPDPTSRSTDTQYF. The CDR3 DNA reads as TGCGCCAGCAGCCCTGACCCGACTAGCAGGAGCACAGATACGCAGTATTTT.

J is TRBJ1-2 and V is TRBV4-1, with D hard to call. Germline loops: CDR1 MGHRA, CDR2 YSYEKL. Between the trimmed V and J ends, which lost 4 bases and 5 bases, there was a span of 17 bases. This CDR3 is 15 amino acids long. The CDR3 here is CASSLDVGGGYGYTF. In DNA, the CDR3 is TGCGCCAGCAGCCTAGACGTCGGAGGAGGGTATGGCTACACCTTC.

V usage is TRBV2 and J usage is TRBJ2-2; D uncertain. V was shortened by 7 bases and J by 9 bases, with 9 bases between the two germline ends. The CDR3 length is 11 residues. CDR1 and CDR2 (germline): SNHLY, FYNNEI. The CDR3 loop reads CASTTARELFF. The CDR3 bases are TGTGCCAGCACTACCGCGAGGGAGCTGTTTTTT.

The rearrangement uses TRBV6-6 and TRBJ2-3; the D gene is possibly TRBD1 (6 bases). The CDR3 has 14 amino acids. V lost 1 base to trimming and J lost 4 bases, with 9 bases between them. CDR1 is MNHNY and CDR2 is SVGAGI in the germline V gene (reference sequence). CDR3 nucleotides: TGTGCCAGCAGTTACTGGGACAACGCAGATACGCAGTATTTT. Amino acid sequence: CASSYWDNADTQYF.

This chain joins TRBV9 and TRBJ1-1; D possibly corresponds to TRBD1 (5 bases). This CDR3 spans 13 amino acids. CDR1 and CDR2 (germline): SGDLS, YYNGEE. The V end was cut by 3 bases, the J end by 6 bases, with 12 bases between. CDR3 in amino acids: CASSAGGAPEAFF. The CDR3 DNA follows: TGTGCCAGCAGCGCCGGTGGGGCCCCTGAAGCTTTCTTT.

As to this clone: The junction departs from the called germline gene at one end, perhaps through a read error. This chain joins TRBV5-1 and TRBJ1-2; no clear D. The germline V gene encodes CDR1 SGHRS and CDR2 YFSETQ. This CDR3 has 11 residues. This CDR3 is CTSSLAGGYTF. The CDR3 nucleotides read TGCACCAGCAGCTTGGCCGGGGGCTACACCTTC.

The chain is built from TRBV29-1 and TRBJ2-1; D perhaps matches TRBD2 (6 bases). Germline CDR1 and CDR2: SQVTM and ANQGSEA. Trimming took 6 bases from V and 6 from J, leaving 12 bases between them. The CDR3 covers 12 residues. CDR3 bases: TGCAGCGTGAGGGACTTCCTCAATGAGCAGTTCTTC. It is translated as CSVRDFLNEQFF.

J is TRBJ2-2 and V is TRBV3-1 (or the pseudogene TRBV3-2); the match to TRBD1 covers 10 bases. The CDR3 is 17 residues long. The V and J ends lost 0 bases and 1 base, in that order; junction bases with no gene match: 2. Germline V gene lookup returns CDR1 LGHDT and CDR2 YNNKEL (reference sequence). The CDR3 loop is CASSQERDRGNTGELFF. The CDR3 bases are TGTGCCAGCAGCCAAGAAAGGGACAGGGGGAACACCGGGGAGCTGTTTTTT.

The table lists this clone with a count of one. V and J are TRBV19 and TRBJ1-2, with a tentative D call TRBD1 (5 bases). The length of the CDR3 is 18 residues. Trimming pared 4 bases from V and 4 bases from J, leaving 25 bases between. Looked up from germline, CDR1 is LNHDA and CDR2 is SQIVND (reference sequence). The CDR3 sequence: CASSTPRGAAPGGYGYTF. The CDR3 DNA sequence: TGTGCCAGTAGTACCCCCCGTGGGGCTGCCCCGGGCGGCTATGGCTACACCTTC.

The CDR3 sequence is CASSLDRNQPQHF. CDR3 sequence (DNA): TGCGCCAGCAGCTTGGACAGAAATCAGCCCCAGCATTTT. The rearrangement uses TRBV5-1 and TRBJ1-5; D gene ambiguous. Germline V gene sequence: CDR1 SGHRS, CDR2 YFSETQ. The V end was cut by 0 bases, the J end by 4 bases, with 5 bases between. This CDR3 contains 13 residues. Filled out from reference TRBV5-1 and TRBJ1-5, the complete variable domain reads KAGVTQTPRYLIKTRGQQVTLSCSPISGHRSVSWYQQTPGQGLQFLFEYFSETQRNKGNFPGRFSGRQFSNSRSEMNVSTLELGDSALYLCASSLDRNQPQHFGDGTRLSIL.

V gene TRBV19 combines with J gene TRBJ1-6; 7 bases match TRBD1. V shed 5 bases, J shed 7 bases, and the junction held 8 bases outside the gene matches. This CDR3 region has 15 residues. Germline values: CDR1 LNHDA, CDR2 SQIVND (reference sequence). As DNA, the CDR3 is TGTGCCAGTAGTTCCTCCGGGACAGCGAATTCACCCCTCCACTTT. Translation gives CASSSSGTANSPLHF. The variable domain in full, with the rest retrieved from reference TRBV19 and TRBJ1-6, is DGGITQSPKYLFRKEGQNVTLSCEQNLNHDAMYWYRQDPGQGLRLIYYSQIVNDFQKGDIAEGYSVSREKKESFPLTVTSAQKNPTAFYLCASSSSGTANSPLHFGNGTRLTVT.

This clone has a handful of counts. This sequence joins TRBV27 and TRBJ2-7; a weak D match, TRBD1 (5 bases). CDR1 and CDR2 from the germline V gene are MNHEY and SMNVEV (reference sequence). V was pared by 6 bases and J by 5 bases, with 8 bases between. The CDR3 sequence is 11 residues long. The CDR3 DNA is TGTGCCAGCAGAGACAGAAACGAGCAGTACTTC. Protein: CASRDRNEQYF.

The chain uses TRBV30 and TRBJ1-1, with 11 bases aligning to TRBD1. This CDR3 is built from 13 residues. Germline-derived CDR1 and CDR2 are GTSNPN and SVGIG (reference sequence). The junction had 4 bases not matched to a gene; V was cut back by 3 bases and J by 7 bases. This chain's CDR3 is CAWSSGTGGEAFF. CDR3 sequence (DNA): TGTGCCTGGAGCTCCGGGACAGGGGGTGAAGCTTTCTTT.

V and J are TRBV14 and TRBJ1-4, with D possibly being TRBD1 (6 bases). This CDR3 spans 17 amino acids. Trimming removed 0 bases from V and 8 bases from J, with 19 bases in between. The germline V gene encodes CDR1 SGHDN and CDR2 FVKESK. The CDR3 DNA is TGTGCCAGCAGCCAAGAATTTGGGGGCCCACCGGGGGAAAAACTGTTTTTT. This encodes CASSQEFGGPPGEKLFF.

V and J are TRBV5-1 and TRBJ2-1, with 8 positions matching TRBD1. Per germline, CDR1 SGHRS and CDR2 YFSETQ. The trim removed 4 bases at V and 4 bases at J, leaving 10 bases unmatched. The CDR3 covers 16 residues. CDR3 in DNA: TGCGCCAGCAGCCCAACCCCGGGACAGGCATACAATGAGCAGTTCTTC. It codes for CASSPTPGQAYNEQFF. The full variable domain, its missing parts supplied by reference TRBV5-1 and TRBJ2-1, is KAGVTQTPRYLIKTRGQQVTLSCSPISGHRSVSWYQQTPGQGLQFLFEYFSETQRNKGNFPGRFSGRQFSNSRSEMNVSTLELGDSALYLCASSPTPGQAYNEQFFGPGTRLTVL.

In this sample, this clone turned up a few times. This chain connects TRBV12-5 to TRBJ2-5; D may be TRBD2 (6 bases). Per germline, CDR1 LGHNT and CDR2 FRNRAP. The CDR3 contains 14 residues. Trimming pared 2 bases from V and 5 bases from J, leaving 12 bases between. CDR3 amino acids: CASGLTTRRETQYF. The CDR3 DNA reads TGTGCTAGTGGTTTGACGACTAGGAGGGAGACCCAGTACTTC.

V usage is TRBV11-2 and J usage is TRBJ2-1; TRBD1 might be the D (5 bases). CDR1 is SGHAT and CDR2 is FQNNGV in the germline V gene. The CDR3 runs 13 residues. V was pared by 2 bases and J by 6 bases, with 8 bases between. CDR3 DNA sequence: TGTGCCAGCAGCTTATCAGGGCTCAATGAGCAGTTCTTC. Translated, it gives CASSLSGLNEQFF.

The V call is TRBV5-1, the J call TRBJ1-6, with 7 bases identical to TRBD1. V lost 4 bases and J lost 5; bases outside the gene matches: 9. The germline CDR1 and CDR2 sequences are SGHRS and YFSETQ. The CDR3 covers 16 residues. The chain's CDR3 is CASSALTGRDNSPLHF. The CDR3 nucleotides read TGCGCCAGCAGCGCCTTGACAGGGCGGGATAATTCACCCCTCCACTTT. Variable domain in full (rest from reference TRBV5-1 and TRBJ1-6): KAGVTQTPRYLIKTRGQQVTLSCSPISGHRSVSWYQQTPGQGLQFLFEYFSETQRNKGNFPGRFSGRQFSNSRSEMNVSTLELGDSALYLCASSALTGRDNSPLHFGNGTRLTVT.

This clone was observed once. The chain joins TRBV2 to TRBJ2-5, with D possibly TRBD2 on 6 matching bases. There are 14 residues in the CDR3. Germline loops: CDR1 SNHLY, CDR2 FYNNEI. The V gene lost 9 bases and the J gene lost 1 base, with 15 bases spanning the gap. CDR3 sequence: CASSIRRVQETQYF. Written as DNA, the CDR3 is TGTGCCAGTTCGATCAGGAGGGTCCAAGAGACCCAGTACTTC. Combining the CDR3 with reference TRBV2 and TRBJ2-5 gives the whole variable domain EPEVTQTPSHQVTQMGQEVILRCVPISNHLYFYWYRQILGQKVEFLVSFYNNEISEKSEIFDDQFSVERPDGSNFTLKIRSTKLEDSAMYFCASSIRRVQETQYFGPGTRLLVL.

The genes are TRBV29-1 and TRBJ2-7, with 11 positions matching TRBD2. The germline gives CDR1 SQVTM, CDR2 ANQGSEA. V gave up 7 bases and J gave up 4 bases; unmatched junction bases: 3. This CDR3 contains 12 residues. The CDR3 DNA is TGCAGCGACTCTAGCGGGGGGTACGAGCAGTACTTC. It codes for CSDSSGGYEQYF.

This clone was seen a handful of times. This chain joins TRBV5-1 and TRBJ2-1; 7 positions agree with TRBD2. The V gene's germline CDR1 is SGHRS and CDR2 YFSETQ. This CDR3 is built from 15 residues. The V gene end was trimmed by 4 bases and the J gene end by 0 bases; junction bases not matched to a gene: 4. The CDR3 nucleotides are TGCGCCAGCAGCCCTGGCGGGAGCTCCTACAATGAGCAGTTCTTC. Residues: CASSPGGSSYNEQFF.

The chain carries TRBV1 and TRBJ2-1; no DNA check was done on the table's D call, TRBD2. TRBV1 is designated a pseudogene. The CDR3 has 18 amino acids. CDR3 sequence (DNA): TGCACCAGCAGCCAAGAGGACCCCAGGAGCGGGGTCTACAATGAGCAGTTCTTC. Its protein product is CTSSQEDPRSGVYNEQFF.

This clone was picked up one time. The J gene is TRBJ2-7, the V gene TRBV6-2 or TRBV6-3; the D gene is possibly TRBD2 (6 bases). The CDR3 has 14 residues. The V end lost 4 bases, the J end lost 4 bases, and 14 bases lay between the germline ends. Germline V gives CDR1 MNHEY, CDR2 SVGEGT. The CDR3 protein is CASSFSLAGYEQYF. DNA of the CDR3: TGTGCCAGCAGTTTTTCACTAGCCGGATACGAGCAGTACTTC.

The gene calls are TRBV13 and TRBJ2-3, with 7 nucleotides matching TRBD1. Germline CDR1 PRHDT, CDR2 FYEKMQ (reference sequence). This CDR3 spans 15 amino acids. Trimming removed 6 bases from V and 3 bases from J; junction bases left unmatched: 9. The DNA for the CDR3 is TGTGCCAGCAGACTAAGGGGGCCGAAGACAGATACGCAGTATTTT. Translating gives CASRLRGPKTDTQYF.

The chain recombines TRBV7-2 with TRBJ2-7; TRBD2 matches at 11 bases. V was clipped by 5 bases and J by 6 bases; unmatched bases: 9. The germline gives CDR1 SGHTA, CDR2 FQGNSA. This CDR3 has 15 amino acids. For the CDR3, the DNA is TGTGCCAGCAGCCCGCGGGTAGCGGGGGGGCGCGAGCAGTACTTC. Protein: CASSPRVAGGREQYF.

The chain is built from TRBV25-1 and TRBJ1-3, with D possibly TRBD1 on 5 matching bases. Germline values: CDR1 MGHDK, CDR2 SYGVNS. The V end lost 7 bases, the J end lost 6 bases, and 22 bases lay between the germline ends. CDR3 size: 16 residues. The CDR3 DNA sequence: TGTGCCAGCACACCATCGGGGAGGGACGGTATAAACACCATATATTTT. It translates to CASTPSGRDGINTIYF.

The sample holds one count of this clone. V and J are TRBV6-6 and TRBJ2-1; unclear D gene. CDR1 and CDR2 (germline): MNHNY, SVGAGI (reference sequence). V lost 10 bases to trimming and J lost 2 bases, with 18 bases between them. There are 15 residues in the CDR3. Here the CDR3 reads CATSPSRFAYNEQFF. CDR3 nucleotide sequence: TGTGCCACCTCCCCCTCCCGGTTCGCCTACAATGAGCAGTTCTTC.

The V and J genes are TRBV7-6 and TRBJ2-3; 7 nucleotides align to TRBD1. CDR3 length: 19 residues. V was pared by 4 bases and J by 3 bases, with 19 bases of the junction left unmatched. Germline CDR1 reads SGHVS; CDR2 reads FNYEAQ. The DNA for the CDR3 is TGTGCCAGCAGCTCCCCGCATCAACAGGGGACCATTGATACAGATACGCAGTATTTT. Its protein product is CASSSPHQQGTIDTDTQYF.

The gene calls are TRBV19 and TRBJ1-5, with D perhaps TRBD1 (6 bases). There are 12 residues in the CDR3. Germline values: CDR1 LNHDA, CDR2 SQIVND (reference sequence). V shed 3 bases and J shed 10 bases, with 10 bases lying between them. The CDR3 coding sequence is TGTGCCAGTAGTATCCAGACAGGTCCCCAGCATTTT. Amino acids: CASSIQTGPQHF.